This T cell receptor beta chain was identified during a study of blood T cell repertoires in COVID-19 (dated by TCRdb to the early 2020s). As for the study more broadly: Samples covering the acute and convalescent phases of COVID-19 were provided by collaborators in the United States, Italy and Spain. The prospective study material was composed of cDNA or gDNA derived from T cells, B-cell-depleted T cells, or PBMCs. Subjects who had been exposed to COVID-19, were actively infected with it, or had recovered from it provided the deeply sampled blood TCRbeta repertoires that made up the dataset. The repertoires were released in a freely available public database intended as a resource for research on the immune response to SARS-CoV-2. The samples were drawn from two sources: the first 160 participants of the ongoing ImmuneRACE study, and some 1,300 subjects contributed by 6 global collaborators. A de-identified subject ID, COVID-19 status, age in years and sex were almost always included in the sample metadata. Where HLA class I and class II types were available, the types were taken from metadata supplied by the sample provider, not from assay-based typing.

To note about this clone: Its antigen is unknown. No base quality values were provided; no much bigger clone lies one nucleotide off.

Each collaborating institution followed its own protocols to collect whole blood in K2EDTA tubes. Collaborator samples were shipped for TCRbeta analysis as frozen whole blood, isolated PBMCs, or DNA extracted from either sample type. The immunoSEQ Assay, a bias-controlled multiplex PCR, was used to amplify TCRbeta CDR3 regions from genomic DNA. As for how the authors treated the data: The number of nucleated cells in each sample was estimated by amplification of reference gene primers within the assay. To quantify the absolute abundance of each unique TCRbeta CDR3 rearrangement, sequence reads were collapsed and filtered. For each sample, productive Simpson clonality was calculated by taking the square root of Simpson's diversity index across productive rearrangements. This immuneACCESS table, as held by TCRdb, lists in-frame sequences with V and J called but not all clones. Of the missing ones, under half trace to an unresolved V gene in checked studies; the others have no known cause. That table furnishes V, J and clone size, whereas the DNA furnished D and trimming. The sample table shows more than 110,000 clones, and approximately 84% are seen once. Over 5% of the sample rests with the top ten.

Inclusive of the bounding cysteine and phenylalanine, the CDR3 is 16 residues long. The read is trimmed to its CDR3 DNA, 48 bases read in frame from base 1. V is cut by 0 bases and J by 2 bases, and the space between the germline ends is 13 bases. The germline V gene (reference sequence) yields LNHNV for CDR1 and YYDKDF for CDR2. On the study overall, not on this receptor specifically: The amount of clinical and demographic metadata varied by source and participant and was provided uncurated.

Sequencing was carried out using peripheral blood. This clonotype was obtained from a human donor in a cohort sampled during active COVID-19. The chain joins TRBV15 to TRBJ2-5; the D gene is perhaps TRBD2, on 5 matching bases. CDR3 protein: CATSRDIGLGQETQYF. The DNA is as follows: TGTGCCACCAGCAGAGATATAGGACTGGGACAAGAGACCCAGTACTTC. This CDR3, with the reference TRBV15 and TRBJ2-5 proteins standing in past its ends, gives the full variable domain DAMVIQNPRYQVTQFGKPVTLSCSQTLNHNVMYWYQQKSSQAPKLLFHYYDKDFNNEADTPDNFQSRRPNTSFCFLDIRSPGLGDTAMYLCATSRDIGLGQETQYFGPGTRLLVL.